Following are 32 T cell receptor beta chains from one sample sequenced in a study of T cell responses to AZD1222 COVID-19 vaccine. The data were produced by immunoSEQ multiplex PCR, yet TCRdb's version contains in-frame clones alone and is incomplete. In the table there are around 120,000 clones, about nine tenths of which are singletons. The sequencing here drew on peripheral blood, taken on day 0 of MenACWY control vaccination. The receptor set was obtained from an adult in good health.

The rearrangement joins TRBV28 to TRBJ2-1; tentatively, D is TRBD2 (6 bases). With 2 bases removed from V and 7 bases from J, the gap between germline ends came to 9 bases. Per the germline V gene, CDR1 is MDHEN and CDR2 is SYDVKM. The CDR3 runs to 13 residues. The CDR3 spells CASSLGGFNEQFF. In DNA form, the CDR3 reads TGTGCCAGCAGTTTAGGAGGGTTTAATGAGCAGTTCTTC. Filled out from reference TRBV28 and TRBJ2-1, the complete variable domain reads DVKVTQSSRYLVKRTGEKVFLECVQDMDHENMFWYRQDPGLGLRLIYFSYDVKMKEKGDIPEGYSVSREKKERFSLILESASTNQTSMYLCASSLGGFNEQFFGPGTRLTVL.

The J gene is TRBJ1-2, the V gene TRBV28, with no clear D. Deletions cut 3 bases from V and 4 bases from J, with 9 bases between. The CDR3 is made up of 13 amino acids. Germline V lookup: CDR1 MDHEN, CDR2 SYDVKM. CDR3 DNA sequence: TGTGCCAGCAGTTTGTTGCGGCTCTATGGCTACACCTTC. Amino acid sequence: CASSLLRLYGYTF.

The J gene is TRBJ1-1, the V gene TRBV6-2 or TRBV6-3; D is ambiguous. The CDR3 is 13 amino acids. V was cut by 2 bases and J by 6 bases, with 10 bases left in between. CDR1 is MNHEY and CDR2 is SVGEGT in the germline V gene. The CDR3 here is CASSYTLLAEAFF. CDR3 coding DNA: TGTGCCAGCAGTTACACCCTATTGGCTGAAGCTTTCTTT.

The chain recombines TRBV10-2 with TRBJ1-5; D gene unclear. Trimming took 3 bases from V and 0 from J, leaving 6 bases between them. Per the germline V gene, CDR1 is WSHSY and CDR2 is SAAADI. CDR3 size: 14 residues. CDR3 sequence: CASSDTNSNQPQHF. The CDR3 DNA follows: TGCGCCAGCAGTGACACGAATAGCAATCAGCCCCAGCATTTT.

V gene TRBV19 combines with J gene TRBJ2-7; 9 bases are shared with TRBD1. Germline values: CDR1 LNHDA, CDR2 SQIVND (reference sequence). The junction had 13 bases not matched to a gene; V was cut back by 5 bases and J by 8 bases. The CDR3 contains 15 residues. The CDR3 DNA reads as TGTGCCAGTAGTCCCCGGGACAGGGACCTCTCCCAGCAGTACTTC. It encodes CASSPRDRDLSQQYF.

The chain has TRBV6-2 or TRBV6-3 and TRBJ1-2; D is perhaps TRBD1 (5 bases). CDR1 is MNHEY, CDR2 SVGEGT, per germline. Between the trimmed V and J ends, which lost 5 bases and 0 bases, there was a span of 13 bases. This CDR3 has 15 residues. The CDR3 bases are TGTGCCAGCAGTCACAGGACCGGTCCTAACTATGGCTACACCTTC. Translated: CASSHRTGPNYGYTF.

CDR3 bases: TGTGCCAGTATGCAGGGACAGGGCTACGAGCAGTACTTC. Its translation: CASMQGQGYEQYF. The chain couples TRBV19 to TRBJ2-7; 9 nucleotides align to TRBD1. The CDR3 loop spans 13 amino acids. Germline loops: CDR1 LNHDA, CDR2 SQIVND (reference sequence). The J segment lost 3 bases and the V segment lost 7 bases, leaving 4 bases of the junction unmatched.

The chain joins TRBV4-1 to TRBJ2-3; 9 bases are shared with TRBD2. From germline, CDR1 is MGHRA and CDR2 YSYEKL. The V and J ends lost 10 bases and 4 bases, in that order; junction bases with no gene match: 9. The CDR3 length is 14 residues. The CDR3 spells CATGTSPVSDTQYF. The CDR3 DNA sequence: TGCGCCACCGGGACTAGCCCTGTTTCAGATACGCAGTATTTT.

The chain recombines TRBV6-6 with TRBJ2-1; no clear D gene. The CDR3 sequence is 13 residues long. Germline CDR1 MNHNY, CDR2 SVGAGI (reference sequence). V was shortened by 2 bases and J by 6 bases, with 8 bases between the two germline ends. The CDR3 is CASSYGRFNEQFF. DNA for the CDR3: TGTGCCAGCAGTTACGGGCGGTTCAATGAGCAGTTCTTC.

The rearrangement uses TRBV27 and TRBJ1-2; a weak D match, TRBD1 (6 bases). CDR3 length: 16 amino acids. V dropped 4 bases and J dropped 7 bases, with 22 bases sitting between them. CDR1 is MNHEY, CDR2 SMNVEV, per germline (reference sequence). CDR3 bases: TGTGCCAGCAGTTGGACGGGACAAGGACTACACGGTGGCTACACCTTC. This codes for CASSWTGQGLHGGYTF.

J is TRBJ2-7 and V is TRBV11-1; the D is unclear. Trimming stripped 8 bases from V and 2 bases from J, with 16 bases between. Germline lookup yields CDR1 SGHAT and CDR2 FQDESV (reference sequence). The CDR3 has 14 amino acids. CDR3 in amino acids: CASARRPTAYEQYF. CDR3 sequence (DNA): TGTGCCAGCGCTAGACGACCAACCGCCTACGAGCAGTACTTC.

The chain joins TRBV7-3 to TRBJ1-6; unclear D gene. Looked up from germline, CDR1 is SGHTA and CDR2 is FQGTGA. The V gene lost 2 bases and the J gene lost 4 bases, with 6 bases spanning the gap. The CDR3 runs to 14 residues. CDR3 sequence: CASSLAYYNSPLHF. DNA of the CDR3: TGTGCCAGCAGCTTAGCGTATTATAATTCACCCCTCCACTTT.

The CDR3 is CASSPQGAGGNTIYF. CDR3 nucleotides: TGTGCCAGCTCACCACAGGGGGCAGGTGGAAACACCATATATTTT. This chain connects TRBV18 to TRBJ1-3; 7 bases match TRBD1. The V gene's germline CDR1 is KGHSH and CDR2 LQKENI. V dropped 1 base and J dropped 3; count of bases not matched to a gene: 3. CDR3 length: 15 amino acids. The entire variable domain, with the rest obtained from reference TRBV18 and TRBJ1-3, is as follows: NAGVMQNPRHLVRRRGQEARLRCSPMKGHSHVYWYRQLPEEGLKFMVYLQKENIIDESGMPKERFSAEFPKEGPSILRIQQVVRGDSAAYFCASSPQGAGGNTIYFGEGSWLTVV.

The V gene is TRBV28, the J gene TRBJ1-5; 8 bases are a match to TRBD1. The CDR3 runs to 14 residues. Germline CDR1 reads MDHEN; CDR2 reads SYDVKM. V dropped 6 bases and J dropped 3; count of bases not matched to a gene: 4. The CDR3 loop reads CASRTGGYNQPQHF. CDR3 in DNA: TGTGCCAGCAGAACAGGGGGTTACAATCAGCCCCAGCATTTT.

The chain employs TRBV6-5 and TRBJ2-7; perhaps TRBD2 as D (5 bases). Trimming shortened V by 10 bases and J by 2 bases, and 18 bases separated the two germline ends. Germline loops: CDR1 MNHEY, CDR2 SVGAGI. The CDR3 totals 14 residues. DNA for the CDR3: TGTGCCATCCTGGACGGGGTTCCCCCCTACGAGCAGTACTTC. Protein product: CAILDGVPPYEQYF.

In its sample, this clone was seen once. J is TRBJ2-3 and V is TRBV5-8; tentative D call: TRBD2 (5 bases). V was clipped by 1 base and J by 4 bases, with 10 bases between them. The CDR3 has 14 residues. Germline-derived CDR1 and CDR2 are SGHTS and YDEGEE. CDR3 nucleotides: TGTGCCAGCAGCTTGCGGGGTAGCGCAGATACGCAGTATTTT. Translating gives CASSLRGSADTQYF.

This clone was observed a single time. This chain connects TRBV30 to TRBJ1-5; 12 positions agree with TRBD1. The CDR3 spans 17 residues. Germline V gene lookup returns CDR1 GTSNPN and CDR2 SVGIG (reference sequence). V lost 7 bases to trimming and J lost 3 bases; unmatched junction nucleotides: 13. The CDR3 DNA follows: TGTGCCTTCCGGGACAGGGGGCTCTTTAAGCCCAATCAGCCCCAGCATTTT. Translation gives CAFRDRGLFKPNQPQHF.

The V call is TRBV18, the J call TRBJ2-2; 11 positions match TRBD2. The germline CDR1 and CDR2 sequences are KGHSH and LQKENI. The J segment lost 1 base and the V segment lost 5 bases, leaving 3 bases of the junction unmatched. This CDR3 has 16 residues. CDR3 protein: CASSEGLAVNTGELFF. Written as DNA, the CDR3 is TGTGCCAGCTCAGAGGGACTAGCGGTGAACACCGGGGAGCTGTTTTTT. The whole variable domain, remainder taken from reference TRBV18 and TRBJ2-2, is NAGVMQNPRHLVRRRGQEARLRCSPMKGHSHVYWYRQLPEEGLKFMVYLQKENIIDESGMPKERFSAEFPKEGPSILRIQQVVRGDSAAYFCASSEGLAVNTGELFFGEGSRLTVL.

The chain employs TRBV5-1 and TRBJ1-3; possibly TRBD1 for D (6 bases). The V and J ends lost 3 bases and 4 bases respectively, with 11 bases between them. The germline gives CDR1 SGHRS, CDR2 YFSETQ. The CDR3 consists of 14 residues. The CDR3 sequence is CASSSGTLGNTIYF. DNA for the CDR3: TGCGCCAGCAGCTCCGGGACACTCGGAAACACCATATATTTT.

The CDR3 loop reads CASSPEGGAGNIQYF. The CDR3 DNA is TGTGCCAGCAGTCCCGAGGGGGGAGCCGGGAACATTCAGTACTTC. The chain carries TRBV9 and TRBJ2-4; the D call may be TRBD1 or TRBD2 (6 bases each). The CDR3 is made up of 15 amino acids. Germline CDR1 and CDR2: SGDLS and YYNGEE. V lost 5 bases and J lost 7, with 19 bases in between.

This clone has just one count. The chain employs TRBV28 and TRBJ2-1; tentative D call: TRBD2 (6 bases). Trimming shortened V by 6 bases and J by 4 bases, and 19 bases separated the two germline ends. This CDR3 has 16 amino acids. CDR1 is MDHEN and CDR2 is SYDVKM in the germline V gene. CDR3 sequence: CASSVRSGVAYNEQFF. CDR3 DNA sequence: TGTGCCAGCAGCGTAAGGTCGGGGGTTGCTTACAATGAGCAGTTCTTC.

The chain employs TRBV28 and TRBJ1-4; D call uncertain. Trimming pared 9 bases from V and 1 base from J, leaving 15 bases between. This CDR3 comprises 15 residues. Germline CDR1 and CDR2: MDHEN and SYDVKM. The CDR3 coding sequence is TGTGCCAGTTGTAAAATGAGGAAAACTAATGAAAAACTGTTTTTT. Protein sequence: CASCKMRKTNEKLFF.

The rearrangement uses TRBV5-5 and TRBJ1-3; tentative D call: TRBD1 (5 bases). V was clipped by 2 bases and J by 4 bases, with 16 bases between them. Germline V gene data show CDR1 as SGHKS and CDR2 as YYEKEE (reference sequence). This CDR3 has 16 amino acids. The CDR3 DNA follows: TGTGCCAGCAGCTTCAGGCAGGGAGTTCGAGGAAACACCATATATTTT. Translating gives CASSFRQGVRGNTIYF.

This chain links TRBV6-5 with TRBJ1-4; D gene uncertain. The length of the CDR3 is 14 residues. Germline CDR1 and CDR2: MNHEY and SVGAGI. V was cut by 7 bases and J by 3 bases, with 12 bases left in between. CDR3 residues: CASKEGFANEKLFF. The CDR3 nucleotides read TGTGCCAGCAAAGAAGGGTTTGCTAATGAAAAACTGTTTTTT.

V is TRBV5-1 and J is TRBJ2-7, with 7 bases fitting TRBD1. J gave up 2 bases and V 0 bases, and 5 bases lay outside the gene matches. Germline CDR1 reads SGHRS; CDR2 reads YFSETQ. The CDR3 contains 15 residues. The CDR3, as DNA: TGCGCCAGCAGCTTGGGGTGGCAGGGGGCCTACGAGCAGTACTTC. Its translation: CASSLGWQGAYEQYF.

V gene TRBV5-1 combines with J gene TRBJ2-7; D could derive from TRBD1 or TRBD2 (5 bases each). CDR1 and CDR2 from the germline V gene are SGHRS and YFSETQ. V lost 6 bases, J lost 2 bases, and 12 bases lay in between. The CDR3 sequence is 13 residues long. The CDR3 nucleotides read TGCGCCAGCAACCGGGACGGACCCTACGAGCAGTACTTC. Protein product: CASNRDGPYEQYF. Variable domain in full (rest from reference TRBV5-1 and TRBJ2-7): KAGVTQTPRYLIKTRGQQVTLSCSPISGHRSVSWYQQTPGQGLQFLFEYFSETQRNKGNFPGRFSGRQFSNSRSEMNVSTLELGDSALYLCASNRDGPYEQYFGPGTRLTVT.

The rearrangement joins TRBV11-3 to TRBJ2-2, with 10 bases fitting TRBD1. Germline CDR1 SGHNT, CDR2 YENEEA. V lost 5 bases and J lost 4; bases outside the gene matches: 1. This CDR3 contains 14 residues. The CDR3, as DNA: TGTGCCAGCAGCCGGGACAGGGGCACCGGGGAGCTGTTTTTT. Translated, it gives CASSRDRGTGELFF.

The J gene is TRBJ2-7, the V gene TRBV15; D is perhaps TRBD1 (6 bases). CDR3 size: 14 residues. V was shortened by 3 bases and J by 1 base, with 10 bases between the two germline ends. Germline V gene data show CDR1 as LNHNV and CDR2 as YYDKDF (reference sequence). The CDR3 reads CATSSSGTSYEQYF. The CDR3 bases are TGTGCCACCAGCAGTTCCGGGACATCCTACGAGCAGTACTTC.

The V call is TRBV10-3, the J call TRBJ2-7, with D uncertain. CDR1 is ENHRY and CDR2 is SYGVKD in the germline V gene. The CDR3 sequence is 14 residues long. The germline V and J ends were trimmed by 10 bases and 0 bases, with 16 bases remaining between them. CDR3 bases: TGTGCCACCCAAAGGCGTGACGGCTCCTACGAGCAGTACTTC. Translating gives CATQRRDGSYEQYF.

CDR3 sequence reads: CASSLLGSARTEAFF. The DNA for the CDR3 is TGCGCCAGCAGCTTGTTAGGGTCAGCCCGCACTGAAGCTTTCTTT. V and J are TRBV5-1 and TRBJ1-1; no clear D gene. The CDR3 spans 15 residues. Germline V gene sequence: CDR1 SGHRS, CDR2 YFSETQ. V was pared by 1 base and J by 4 bases, with 14 bases between.

This chain links TRBV3-1 (or the pseudogene TRBV3-2) with TRBJ1-6; no reliable D call. Germline values: CDR1 LGHDT, CDR2 YNNKEL (reference sequence). CDR3 size: 14 residues. V dropped 1 base and J dropped 8 bases, with 9 bases sitting between them. CDR3 protein: CASSQVQLDSPLHF. The CDR3 nucleotides read TGTGCCAGCAGCCAAGTACAGTTGGATTCACCCCTCCACTTT.

CDR3 sequence (DNA): TGTGCCAGTAGTATGTTAGGGGCGCGCGAGCAGTACTTC. Protein sequence: CASSMLGAREQYF. This sequence joins TRBV19 and TRBJ2-7; D is possibly TRBD1 (5 bases). CDR1 and CDR2 from the germline V gene are LNHDA and SQIVND (reference sequence). The CDR3 is 13 amino acids. Trimming took 3 bases from V and 6 from J, leaving 12 bases between them.